The T cell receptor (beta chain) described here comes from a study of radiation and T cells in renal cell carcinoma. Study background: Nephrectomy followed 15 Gy stereotactic body radiation by 4 weeks.

Trimming shortened V by 1 base and J by 5 bases, and 14 bases separated the two germline ends. The CDR3 has 15 amino acids. In germline, CDR1 is SGHTA, CDR2 FQGTGA. The time point here: blood 2 weeks post-SBRT. Treatment given: 15 Gy SBRT to primary tumor, nephrectomy 4 weeks later. Radiation-treated patients gave blood at baseline, week 2 and week 4. The assay was immunoSEQ multiplex PCR, and TCRdb's table has in-frame clones only and misses some. Among over 55,000 clones listed, around 78% were seen once. Overall study findings and caveats: Top tumor clonotypes rose in blood 2 weeks post-radiation, then contracted. Baseline intratumoral clonotype presence is unknown without pretreatment biopsies.

For this clone: What it binds is unknown.

This chain joins TRBV7-3 and TRBJ2-5, with D perhaps TRBD1 or TRBD2 (5 bases each). The receptor was isolated from a man aged 60 to 69 with renal cell carcinoma. The material sequenced was blood, taken from a patient whose treatment included radiotherapy and nephrectomy. CDR3 DNA: TGTGCCAGCAGCTTAAGCGGGCTAGAGGGGGAGACCCAGTACTTC. Its translation: CASSLSGLEGETQYF. The complete variable domain, with remaining parts taken from reference TRBV7-3 and TRBJ2-5, reads GAGVSQTPSNKVTEKGKYVELRCDPISGHTALYWYRQSLGQGPEFLIYFQGTGAADDSGLPNDRFFAVRPEGSVSTLKIQRTERGDSAVYLCASSLSGLEGETQYFGPGTRLLVL.